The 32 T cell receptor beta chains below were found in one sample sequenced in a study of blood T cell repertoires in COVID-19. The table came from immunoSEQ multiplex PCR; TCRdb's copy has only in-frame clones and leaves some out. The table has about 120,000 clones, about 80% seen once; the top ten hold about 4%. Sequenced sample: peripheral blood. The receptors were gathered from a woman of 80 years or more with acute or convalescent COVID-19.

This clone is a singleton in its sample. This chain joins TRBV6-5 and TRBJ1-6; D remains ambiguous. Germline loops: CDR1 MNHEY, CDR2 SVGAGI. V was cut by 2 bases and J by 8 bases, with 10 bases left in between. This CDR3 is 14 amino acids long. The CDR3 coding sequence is TGTGCCAGCAGTTACCGCCCGGGATATTCACCCCTCCACTTT. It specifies CASSYRPGYSPLHF.

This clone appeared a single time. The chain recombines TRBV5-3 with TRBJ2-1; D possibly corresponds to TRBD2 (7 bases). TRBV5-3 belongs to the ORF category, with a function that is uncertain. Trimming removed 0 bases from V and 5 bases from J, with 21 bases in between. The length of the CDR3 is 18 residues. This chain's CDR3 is CARSLAEGSGGPDNEQFF. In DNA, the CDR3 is TGTGCCAGAAGCTTGGCCGAGGGTTCGGGGGGCCCGGACAATGAGCAGTTCTTC.

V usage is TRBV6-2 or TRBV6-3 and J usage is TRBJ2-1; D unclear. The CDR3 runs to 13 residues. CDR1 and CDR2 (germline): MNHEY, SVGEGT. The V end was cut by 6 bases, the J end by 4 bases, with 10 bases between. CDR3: CASSSLSYNEQFF. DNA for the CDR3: TGTGCCAGCAGCTCCCTCTCTTACAATGAGCAGTTCTTC.

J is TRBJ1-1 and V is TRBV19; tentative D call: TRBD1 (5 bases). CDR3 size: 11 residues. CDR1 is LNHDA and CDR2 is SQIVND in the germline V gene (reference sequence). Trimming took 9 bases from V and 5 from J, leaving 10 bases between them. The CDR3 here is CASSRATEAFF. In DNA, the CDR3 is TGTGCCAGCTCCAGGGCAACTGAAGCTTTCTTT.

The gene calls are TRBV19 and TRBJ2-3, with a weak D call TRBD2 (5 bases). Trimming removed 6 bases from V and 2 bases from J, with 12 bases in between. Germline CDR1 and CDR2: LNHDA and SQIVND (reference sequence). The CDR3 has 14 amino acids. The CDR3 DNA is TGTGCCAGTAGCTCGGACTCCTTCACAGATACGCAGTATTTT. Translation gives CASSSDSFTDTQYF.

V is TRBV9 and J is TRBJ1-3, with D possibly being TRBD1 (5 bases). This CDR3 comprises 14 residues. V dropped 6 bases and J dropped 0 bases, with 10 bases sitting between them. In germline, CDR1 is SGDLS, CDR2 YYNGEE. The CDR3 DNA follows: TGTGCCAGCACCGACAGAGTCTCTGGAAACACCATATATTTT. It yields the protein CASTDRVSGNTIYF.

The CDR3 sequence is CASTRGGHSDQPQHF. The CDR3, as DNA: TGTGCCAGCACCCGAGGGGGACACTCCGATCAGCCCCAGCATTTT. The chain uses TRBV6-6 and TRBJ1-5; perhaps TRBD1 as D (6 bases). With 7 bases removed from V and 5 bases from J, the gap between germline ends came to 18 bases. The CDR3 runs to 15 residues. Germline V gives CDR1 MNHNY, CDR2 SVGAGI (reference sequence).

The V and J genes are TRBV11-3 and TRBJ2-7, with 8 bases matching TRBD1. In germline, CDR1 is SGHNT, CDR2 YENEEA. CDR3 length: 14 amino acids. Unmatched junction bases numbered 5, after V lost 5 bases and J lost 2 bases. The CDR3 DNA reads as TGTGCCAGCAGCCGGACAGGGAAAACCTACGAGCAGTACTTC. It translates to CASSRTGKTYEQYF.

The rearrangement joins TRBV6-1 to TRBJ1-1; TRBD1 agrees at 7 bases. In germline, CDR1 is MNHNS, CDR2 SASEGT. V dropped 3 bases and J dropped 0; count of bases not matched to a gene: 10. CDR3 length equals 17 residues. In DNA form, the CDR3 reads TGTGCCAGCAGTGACAGGGCAGGGGGTAATGTGAACACTGAAGCTTTCTTT. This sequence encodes CASSDRAGGNVNTEAFF.

In DNA, the CDR3 is TGTGCCAGCAGCCAAGACCAGACAGCGACGAACACTGAAGCTTTCTTT. This sequence encodes CASSQDQTATNTEAFF. The chain employs TRBV3-1 (or the pseudogene TRBV3-2) and TRBJ1-1; perhaps TRBD1 as D (5 bases). Trimming stripped 0 bases from V and 1 base from J, with 12 bases between. The CDR3 contains 16 residues. CDR1 LGHDT and CDR2 YNNKEL come from the germline V gene (reference sequence).

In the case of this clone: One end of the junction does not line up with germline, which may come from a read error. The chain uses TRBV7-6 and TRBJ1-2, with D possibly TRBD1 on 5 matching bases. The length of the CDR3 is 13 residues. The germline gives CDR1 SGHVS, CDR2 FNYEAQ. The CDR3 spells CASSLGGLYGYTF. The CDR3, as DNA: TGTGCCAGCAGCTTAGGGGGCCTCTATGGCTATACCTTC.

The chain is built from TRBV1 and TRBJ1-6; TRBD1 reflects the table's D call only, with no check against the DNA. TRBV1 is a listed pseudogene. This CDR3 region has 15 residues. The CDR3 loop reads CTSSHPGTSNSPLHF. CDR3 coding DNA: TGCACCAGCAGCCATCCCGGGACATCTAATTCACCCCTCCACTTT.

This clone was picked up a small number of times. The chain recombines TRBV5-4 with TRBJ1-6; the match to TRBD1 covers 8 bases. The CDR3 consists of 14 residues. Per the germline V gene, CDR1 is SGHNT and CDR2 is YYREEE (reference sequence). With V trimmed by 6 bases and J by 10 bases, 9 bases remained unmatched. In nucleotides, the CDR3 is TGTGCCAGCACCCTAGGACAGGGAAACTCACCCCTCCACTTT. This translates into CASTLGQGNSPLHF.

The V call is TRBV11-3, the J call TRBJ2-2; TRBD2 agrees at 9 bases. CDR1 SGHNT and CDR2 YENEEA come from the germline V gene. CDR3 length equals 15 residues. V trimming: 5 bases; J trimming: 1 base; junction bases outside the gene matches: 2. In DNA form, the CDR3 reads TGTGCCAGCAGCGTTAGCGGGGGGAACACCGGGGAGCTGTTTTTT. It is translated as CASSVSGGNTGELFF.

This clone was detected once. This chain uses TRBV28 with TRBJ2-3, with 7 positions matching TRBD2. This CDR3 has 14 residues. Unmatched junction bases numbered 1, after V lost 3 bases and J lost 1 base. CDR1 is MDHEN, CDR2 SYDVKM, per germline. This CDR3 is CASSFLAGTDTQYF. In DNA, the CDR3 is TGTGCCAGCAGTTTCCTAGCGGGCACAGATACGCAGTATTTT.

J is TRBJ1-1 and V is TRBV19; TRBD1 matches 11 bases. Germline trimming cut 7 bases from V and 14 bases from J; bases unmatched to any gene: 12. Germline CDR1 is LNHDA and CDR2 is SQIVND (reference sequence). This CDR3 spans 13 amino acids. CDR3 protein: CASTIGQGAMGFF. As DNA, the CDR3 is TGTGCCAGTACCATAGGACAGGGGGCAATGGGATTCTTT.

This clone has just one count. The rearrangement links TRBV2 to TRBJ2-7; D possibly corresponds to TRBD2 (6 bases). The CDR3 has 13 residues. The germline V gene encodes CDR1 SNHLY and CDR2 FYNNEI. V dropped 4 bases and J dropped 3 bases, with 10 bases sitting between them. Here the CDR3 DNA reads TGTGCCAGCAGTGGTAGCGGTTACTACGAGCAGTACTTC. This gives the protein CASSGSGYYEQYF.

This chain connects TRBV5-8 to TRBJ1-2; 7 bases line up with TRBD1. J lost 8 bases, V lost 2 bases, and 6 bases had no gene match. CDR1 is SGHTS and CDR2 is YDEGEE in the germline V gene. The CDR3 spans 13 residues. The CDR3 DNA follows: TGTGCCAGCAGCTTTGACAGGGCCGTCGGCTACACCTTC. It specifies CASSFDRAVGYTF.

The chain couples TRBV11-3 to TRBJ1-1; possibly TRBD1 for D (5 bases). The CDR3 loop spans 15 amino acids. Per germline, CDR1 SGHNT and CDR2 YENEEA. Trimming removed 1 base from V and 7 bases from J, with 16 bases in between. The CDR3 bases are TGTGCCAGCAGCTTAGGAGGGACGGCGGAGGGTGAAGCTTTCTTT. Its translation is CASSLGGTAEGEAFF.

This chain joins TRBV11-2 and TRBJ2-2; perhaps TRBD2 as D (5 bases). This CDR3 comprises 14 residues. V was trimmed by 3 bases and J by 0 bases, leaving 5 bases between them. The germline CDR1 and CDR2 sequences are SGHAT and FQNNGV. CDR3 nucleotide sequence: TGTGCCAGCAGCTTGGGAGCGAACACCGGGGAGCTGTTTTTT. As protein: CASSLGANTGELFF.

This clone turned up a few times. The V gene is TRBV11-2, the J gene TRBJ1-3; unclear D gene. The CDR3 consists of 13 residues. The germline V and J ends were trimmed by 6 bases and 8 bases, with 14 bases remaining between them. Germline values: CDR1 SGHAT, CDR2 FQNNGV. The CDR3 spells CASSIVPADTIYF. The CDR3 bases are TGTGCCAGCAGTATCGTCCCAGCGGACACCATATATTTT.

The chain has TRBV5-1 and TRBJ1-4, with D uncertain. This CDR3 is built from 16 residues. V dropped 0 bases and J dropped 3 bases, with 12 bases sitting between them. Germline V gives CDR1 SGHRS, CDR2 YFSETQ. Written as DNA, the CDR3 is TGCGCCAGCAGCTTGGGGCCTGGCGCGGCTAATGAAAAACTGTTTTTT. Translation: CASSLGPGAANEKLFF.

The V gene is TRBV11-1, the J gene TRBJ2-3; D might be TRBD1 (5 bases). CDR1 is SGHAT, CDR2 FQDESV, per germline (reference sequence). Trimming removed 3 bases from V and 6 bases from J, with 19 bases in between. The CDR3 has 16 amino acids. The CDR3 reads CASSLGDSAFRDTQYF. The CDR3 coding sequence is TGTGCCAGCAGCTTGGGTGACAGTGCCTTCCGGGATACGCAGTATTTT.

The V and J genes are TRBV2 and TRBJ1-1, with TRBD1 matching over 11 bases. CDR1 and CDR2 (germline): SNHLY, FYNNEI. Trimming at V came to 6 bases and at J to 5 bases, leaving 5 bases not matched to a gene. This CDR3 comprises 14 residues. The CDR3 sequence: CASRTGQGETEAFF. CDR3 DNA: TGTGCCAGCAGGACGGGACAGGGGGAGACTGAAGCTTTCTTT.

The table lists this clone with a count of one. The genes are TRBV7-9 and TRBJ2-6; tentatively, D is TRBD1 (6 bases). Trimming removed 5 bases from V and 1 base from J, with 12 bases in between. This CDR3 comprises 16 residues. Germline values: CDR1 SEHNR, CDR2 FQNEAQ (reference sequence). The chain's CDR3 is CASSRDTSSGANVLTF. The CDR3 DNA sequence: TGTGCCAGCAGCAGGGACACCTCTTCTGGGGCCAACGTCCTGACTTTC.

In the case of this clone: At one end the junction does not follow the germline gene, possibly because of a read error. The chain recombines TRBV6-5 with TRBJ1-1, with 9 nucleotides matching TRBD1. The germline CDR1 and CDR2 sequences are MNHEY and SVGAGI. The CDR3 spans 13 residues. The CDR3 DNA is TGTGCCAGCAGTGACTCCGGGACAGGGAGGGCTTTCTTT. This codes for CASSDSGTGRAFF.

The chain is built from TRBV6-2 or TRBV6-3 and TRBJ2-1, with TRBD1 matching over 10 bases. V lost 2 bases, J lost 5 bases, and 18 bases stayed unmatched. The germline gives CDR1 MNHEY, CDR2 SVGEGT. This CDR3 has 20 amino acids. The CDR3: CASSYPVRQGAFMGNNEQFF. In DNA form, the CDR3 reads TGTGCCAGCAGTTACCCTGTTCGACAGGGGGCGTTTATGGGTAACAATGAGCAGTTCTTC.

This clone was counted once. The CDR3 protein is CASTTGAGKNIQYF. The DNA for the CDR3 is TGTGCCAGTACCACTGGGGCAGGGAAAAACATTCAGTACTTC. The rearrangement uses TRBV19 and TRBJ2-4; D may be TRBD1 (5 bases). Germline CDR1 and CDR2: LNHDA and SQIVND (reference sequence). CDR3 length: 14 residues. Between the trimmed V and J ends, which lost 7 bases and 4 bases, there was a span of 14 bases. The entire variable domain, with the rest obtained from reference TRBV19 and TRBJ2-4, is as follows: DGGITQSPKYLFRKEGQNVTLSCEQNLNHDAMYWYRQDPGQGLRLIYYSQIVNDFQKGDIAEGYSVSREKKESFPLTVTSAQKNPTAFYLCASTTGAGKNIQYFGAGTRLSVL.

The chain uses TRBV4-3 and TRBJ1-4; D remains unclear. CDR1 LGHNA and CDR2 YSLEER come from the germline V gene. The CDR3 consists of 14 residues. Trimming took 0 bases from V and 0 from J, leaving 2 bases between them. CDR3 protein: CASSQDTTNEKLFF. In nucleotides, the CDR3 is TGCGCCAGCAGCCAAGATACAACTAATGAAAAACTGTTTTTT.

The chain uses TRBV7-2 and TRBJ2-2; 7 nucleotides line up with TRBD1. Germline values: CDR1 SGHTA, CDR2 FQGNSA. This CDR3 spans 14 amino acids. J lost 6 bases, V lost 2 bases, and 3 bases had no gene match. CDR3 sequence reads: CASSLRQGSGELFF. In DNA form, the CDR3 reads TGTGCCAGCAGCTTACGACAGGGTTCCGGGGAGCTGTTTTTT.

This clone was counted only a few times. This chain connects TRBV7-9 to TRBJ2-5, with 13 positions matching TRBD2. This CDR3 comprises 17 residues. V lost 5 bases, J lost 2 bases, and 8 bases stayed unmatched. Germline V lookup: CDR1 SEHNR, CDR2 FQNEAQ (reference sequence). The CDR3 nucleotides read TGTGCCAGCAGCCCGACTAGCGGGAGGACAGGACAAGAGACCCAGTACTTC. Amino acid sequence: CASSPTSGRTGQETQYF.

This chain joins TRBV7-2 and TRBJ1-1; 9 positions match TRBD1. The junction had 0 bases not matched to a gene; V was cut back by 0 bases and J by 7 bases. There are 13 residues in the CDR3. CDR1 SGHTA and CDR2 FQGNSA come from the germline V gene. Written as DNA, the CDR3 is TGTGCCAGCAGCTTAGCGGGACAGGGTGAAGCTTTCTTT. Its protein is CASSLAGQGEAFF.